This TCR beta chain was identified in a study of STAT5B mutations in CD4+ large granular lymphocyte leukemia. Original data processing: The detection floor for productive clonotype frequency was 2.59 x 10-5. Sequencing was performed with immunoSEQ multiplex PCR; in TCRdb, only in-frame clones are kept and a portion is missing. V, J and clone size reflect that table, while D and trimming were determined from the DNA. The data contain over 30,000 clones, around nine tenths of them seen just once; the ten biggest clones take up roughly 3.4%. The CDR3 spans 15 residues. In germline, CDR1 is SGHTA, CDR2 FQGTGA. Trimming removed 5 bases at V and 7 bases at J, with 20 bases between. Findings of the study overall: 8/27 top patient clones versus 2/35 control clones were TRBV06-family.

A remark on this clone: Its target is not known.

This chain uses TRBV7-3 with TRBJ2-5; unclear D gene. The sequenced material came from CD4+ T cells from blood buffy coats. The receptor was derived from a human donor in good health. CDR3 sequence (DNA): TGTGCCAGCAGCACATATCCGGGCCCCCGAGTGACCCAGTACTTC. Translated, it gives CASSTYPGPRVTQYF.